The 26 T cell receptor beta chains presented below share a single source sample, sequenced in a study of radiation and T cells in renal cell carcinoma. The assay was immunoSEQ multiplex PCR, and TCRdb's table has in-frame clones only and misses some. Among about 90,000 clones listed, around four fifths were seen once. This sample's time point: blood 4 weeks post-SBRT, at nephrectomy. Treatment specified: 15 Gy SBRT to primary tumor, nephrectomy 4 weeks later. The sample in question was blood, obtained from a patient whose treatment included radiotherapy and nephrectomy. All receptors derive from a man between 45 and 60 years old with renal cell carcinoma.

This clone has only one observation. Written as DNA, the CDR3 is TGTGCCAGCGGTGGAACCCCCCAAGGTAGAGCTTTCTTT. It encodes CASGGTPQGRAFF. This rearrangement joins TRBV28 to TRBJ1-1; D gene unclear. This CDR3 spans 13 amino acids. Trimming pared 8 bases from V and 10 bases from J, leaving 20 bases between. The germline CDR1 and CDR2 sequences are MDHEN and SYDVKM.

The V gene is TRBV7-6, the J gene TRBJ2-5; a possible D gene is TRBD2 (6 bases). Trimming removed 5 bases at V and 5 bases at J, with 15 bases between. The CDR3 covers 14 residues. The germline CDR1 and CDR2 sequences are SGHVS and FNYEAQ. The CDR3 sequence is CASSLQGLKETQYF. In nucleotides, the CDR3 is TGTGCCAGCAGCCTGCAGGGACTGAAGGAGACCCAGTACTTC.

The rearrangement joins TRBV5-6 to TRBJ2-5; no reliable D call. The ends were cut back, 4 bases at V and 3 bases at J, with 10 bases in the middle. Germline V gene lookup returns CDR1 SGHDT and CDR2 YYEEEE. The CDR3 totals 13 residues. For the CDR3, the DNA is TGTGCCAGCAGCCCCGGACGGGAAGAGACCCAGTACTTC. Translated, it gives CASSPGREETQYF.

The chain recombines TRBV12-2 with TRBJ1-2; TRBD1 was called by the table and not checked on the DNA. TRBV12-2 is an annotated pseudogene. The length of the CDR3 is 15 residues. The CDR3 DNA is TGTGCAAGTCGCATCGACAGGGGGCCAAGCTATGGCTACACCTTC. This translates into CASRIDRGPSYGYTF.

The DNA for the CDR3 is TGCGCCAGCAGCCACGGGACAGGGAGGGATGAGCAGTTCTTC. Translating it yields CASSHGTGRDEQFF. The rearrangement uses TRBV5-1 and TRBJ2-1; 9 positions match TRBD1. CDR1 and CDR2 (germline): SGHRS, YFSETQ. This CDR3 comprises 14 residues. Trimming took 4 bases from V and 8 from J; bases not matched to a gene: 7.

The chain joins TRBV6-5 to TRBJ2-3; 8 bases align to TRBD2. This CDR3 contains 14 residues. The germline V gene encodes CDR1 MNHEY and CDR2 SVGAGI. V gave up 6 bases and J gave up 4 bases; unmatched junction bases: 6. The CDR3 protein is CASRTSGGPDTQYF. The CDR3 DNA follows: TGTGCCAGCAGGACCTCGGGGGGGCCAGATACGCAGTATTTT.

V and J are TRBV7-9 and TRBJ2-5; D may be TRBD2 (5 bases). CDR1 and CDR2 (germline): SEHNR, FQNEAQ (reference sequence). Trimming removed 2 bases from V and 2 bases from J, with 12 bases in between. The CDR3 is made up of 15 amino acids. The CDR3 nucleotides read TGTGCCAGCAGCTTACCCTACGGGAATCAAGAGACCCAGTACTTC. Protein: CASSLPYGNQETQYF.

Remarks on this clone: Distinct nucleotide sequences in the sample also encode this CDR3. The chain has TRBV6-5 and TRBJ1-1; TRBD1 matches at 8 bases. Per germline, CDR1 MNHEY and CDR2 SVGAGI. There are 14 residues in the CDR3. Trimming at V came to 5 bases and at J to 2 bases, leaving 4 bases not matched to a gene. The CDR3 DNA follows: TGTGCCAGCAGTCCGACAGGGGCAAACACTGAAGCTTTCTTT. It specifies CASSPTGANTEAFF.

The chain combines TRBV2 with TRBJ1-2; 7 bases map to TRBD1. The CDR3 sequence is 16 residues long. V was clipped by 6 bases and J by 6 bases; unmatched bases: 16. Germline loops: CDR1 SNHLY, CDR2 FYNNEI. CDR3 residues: CASSEHGLPGGDGYTF. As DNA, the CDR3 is TGTGCCAGCAGCGAGCACGGCCTACCAGGGGGTGATGGCTACACCTTC.

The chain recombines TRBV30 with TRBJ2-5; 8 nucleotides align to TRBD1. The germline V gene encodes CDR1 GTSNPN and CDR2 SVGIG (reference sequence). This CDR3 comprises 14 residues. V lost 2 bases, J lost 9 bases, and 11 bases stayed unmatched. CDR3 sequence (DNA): TGTGCCTGGAGTAGGGACAGGCCCAACGGGGCCCAGTACTTC. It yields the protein CAWSRDRPNGAQYF.

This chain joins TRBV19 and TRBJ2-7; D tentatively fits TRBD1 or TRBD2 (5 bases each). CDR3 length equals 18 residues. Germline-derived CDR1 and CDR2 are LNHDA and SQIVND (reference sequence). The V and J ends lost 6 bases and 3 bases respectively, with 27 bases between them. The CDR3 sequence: CASRPEGTGTQSIYEQYF. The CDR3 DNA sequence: TGTGCCAGTAGGCCCGAGGGAACCGGGACCCAAAGTATCTACGAGCAGTACTTC. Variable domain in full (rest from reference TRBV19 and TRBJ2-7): DGGITQSPKYLFRKEGQNVTLSCEQNLNHDAMYWYRQDPGQGLRLIYYSQIVNDFQKGDIAEGYSVSREKKESFPLTVTSAQKNPTAFYLCASRPEGTGTQSIYEQYFGPGTRLTVT.

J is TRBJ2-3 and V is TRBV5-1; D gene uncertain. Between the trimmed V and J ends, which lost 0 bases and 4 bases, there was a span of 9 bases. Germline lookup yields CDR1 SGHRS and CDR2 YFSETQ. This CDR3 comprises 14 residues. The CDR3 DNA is TGCGCCAGCAGCTTGGCAGGAATTCCAGATACGCAGTATTTT. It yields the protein CASSLAGIPDTQYF. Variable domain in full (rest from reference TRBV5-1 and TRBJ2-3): KAGVTQTPRYLIKTRGQQVTLSCSPISGHRSVSWYQQTPGQGLQFLFEYFSETQRNKGNFPGRFSGRQFSNSRSEMNVSTLELGDSALYLCASSLAGIPDTQYFGPGTRLTVL.

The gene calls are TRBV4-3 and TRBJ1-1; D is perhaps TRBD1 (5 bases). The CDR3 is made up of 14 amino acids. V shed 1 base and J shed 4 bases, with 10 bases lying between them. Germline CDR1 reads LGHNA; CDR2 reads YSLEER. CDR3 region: CASSQAGGGTEAFF. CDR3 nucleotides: TGCGCCAGCAGCCAAGCCGGGGGTGGCACTGAAGCTTTCTTT.

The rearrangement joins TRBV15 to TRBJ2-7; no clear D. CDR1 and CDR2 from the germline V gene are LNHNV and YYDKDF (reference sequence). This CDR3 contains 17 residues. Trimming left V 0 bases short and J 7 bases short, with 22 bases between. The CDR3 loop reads CATSRESAGIPLREQYF. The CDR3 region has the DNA TGTGCCACCAGCAGAGAATCAGCTGGGATTCCCCTACGAGAGCAGTACTTC.

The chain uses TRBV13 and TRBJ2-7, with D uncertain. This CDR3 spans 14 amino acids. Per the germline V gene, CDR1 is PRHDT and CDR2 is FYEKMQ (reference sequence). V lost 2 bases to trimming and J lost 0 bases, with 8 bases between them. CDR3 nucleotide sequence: TGTGCCAGCAGCTTACGGCCCGGCTCCTACGAGCAGTACTTC. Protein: CASSLRPGSYEQYF. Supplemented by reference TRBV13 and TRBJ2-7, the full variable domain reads AAGVIQSPRHLIKEKRETATLKCYPIPRHDTVYWYQQGPGQDPQFLISFYEKMQSDKGSIPDRFSAQQFSDYHSELNMSSLELGDSALYFCASSLRPGSYEQYFGPGTRLTVT.

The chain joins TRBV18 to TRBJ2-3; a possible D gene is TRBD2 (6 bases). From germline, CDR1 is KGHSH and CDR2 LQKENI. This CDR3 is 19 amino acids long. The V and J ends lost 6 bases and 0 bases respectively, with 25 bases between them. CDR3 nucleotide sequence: TGTGCCAGCTCGTCGGGACTCCTTTTTGGGGCAAGTAGCACAGATACGCAGTATTTT. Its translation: CASSSGLLFGASSTDTQYF.

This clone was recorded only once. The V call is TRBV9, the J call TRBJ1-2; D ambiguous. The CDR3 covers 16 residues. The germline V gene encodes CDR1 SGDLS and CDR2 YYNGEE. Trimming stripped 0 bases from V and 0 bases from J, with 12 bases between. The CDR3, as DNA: TGTGCCAGCAGCGTAGGGGTAGATCCAACTAACTATGGCTACACCTTC. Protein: CASSVGVDPTNYGYTF.

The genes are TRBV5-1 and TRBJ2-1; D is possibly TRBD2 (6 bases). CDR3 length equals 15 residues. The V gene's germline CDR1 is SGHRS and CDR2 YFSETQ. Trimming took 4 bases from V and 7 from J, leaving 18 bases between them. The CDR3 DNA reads TGCGCCAGCAGCGTATCCCCCGGGGGTAGTAATGAGCAGTTCTTC. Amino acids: CASSVSPGGSNEQFF.

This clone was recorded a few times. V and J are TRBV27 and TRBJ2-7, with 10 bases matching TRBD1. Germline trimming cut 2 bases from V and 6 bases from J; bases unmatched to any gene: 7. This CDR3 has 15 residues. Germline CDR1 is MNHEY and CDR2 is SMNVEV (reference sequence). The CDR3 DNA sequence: TGTGCCAGCAGTTTACAGACAGGGGGCCTCGGCGAGCAGTACTTC. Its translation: CASSLQTGGLGEQYF.

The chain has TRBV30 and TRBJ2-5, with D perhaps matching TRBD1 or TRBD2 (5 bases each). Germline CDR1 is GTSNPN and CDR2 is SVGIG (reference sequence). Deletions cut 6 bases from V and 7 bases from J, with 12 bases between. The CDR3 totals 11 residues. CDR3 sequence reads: CACGRDGTQYF. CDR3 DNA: TGTGCCTGTGGCCGGGACGGGACCCAGTACTTC.

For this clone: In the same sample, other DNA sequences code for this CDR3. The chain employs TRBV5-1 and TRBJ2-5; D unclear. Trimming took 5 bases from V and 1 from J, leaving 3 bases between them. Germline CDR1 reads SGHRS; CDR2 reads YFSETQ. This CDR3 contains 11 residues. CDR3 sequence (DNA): TGCGCCAGCAGTTCCCAAGAGACCCAGTACTTC. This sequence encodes CASSSQETQYF.

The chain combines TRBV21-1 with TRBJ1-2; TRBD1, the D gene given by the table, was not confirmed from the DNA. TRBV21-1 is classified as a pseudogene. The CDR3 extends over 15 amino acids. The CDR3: CASRMRTATNYGYTF. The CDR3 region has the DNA TGTGCCAGCAGGATGAGGACAGCAACTAACTATGGCTACACCTTC.

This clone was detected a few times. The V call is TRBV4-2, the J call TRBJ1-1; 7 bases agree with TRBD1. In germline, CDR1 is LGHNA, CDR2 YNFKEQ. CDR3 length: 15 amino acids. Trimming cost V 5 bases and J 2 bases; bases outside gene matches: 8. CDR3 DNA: TGTGCCAGCAGCTCCAATCAGGGGGTCAACACTGAAGCTTTCTTT. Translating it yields CASSSNQGVNTEAFF.

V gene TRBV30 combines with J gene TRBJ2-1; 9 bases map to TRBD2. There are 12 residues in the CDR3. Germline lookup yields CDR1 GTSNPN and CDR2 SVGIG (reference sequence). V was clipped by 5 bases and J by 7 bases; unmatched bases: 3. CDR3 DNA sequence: TGTGCCTGGTGGGCGGGAGGGAATGAGCAGTTCTTC. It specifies CAWWAGGNEQFF.

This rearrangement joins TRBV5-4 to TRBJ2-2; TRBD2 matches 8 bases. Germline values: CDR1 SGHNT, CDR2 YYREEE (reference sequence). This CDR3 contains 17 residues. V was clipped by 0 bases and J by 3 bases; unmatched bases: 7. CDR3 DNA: TGTGCCAGCAGCTTGGGGGCGGGGGGACCCCACACCGGGGAGCTGTTTTTT. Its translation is CASSLGAGGPHTGELFF.

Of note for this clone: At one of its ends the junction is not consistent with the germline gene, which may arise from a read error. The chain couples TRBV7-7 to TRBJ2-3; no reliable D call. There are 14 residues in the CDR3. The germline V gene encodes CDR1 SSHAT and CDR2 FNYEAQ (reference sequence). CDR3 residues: CASSHRDGTDTQYF. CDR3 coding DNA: TGTGCTAGCAGTCACCGAGACGGCACAGATACGCAGTATTTT.